A single sample is the source of the 26 T cell receptor beta chains below, sequenced in a study of T cell repertoires in cytomegalovirus infection (dated 2019 in TCRdb). Sequenced on an Illumina HiSeq 1500. The public sequencing data were trimmed at Q25 with fastp and processed into clonotypes with MiXCR by TCRdb, which kept only in-frame beta chains. Each record represents a unique CDR3 protein, reported with the most common genes and DNA among its rows. Within this sample are roughly 720,000 distinct CDR3 sequences, with about 40% of them counted one time only. The ten largest clonotypes hold about 2.8% of the sample. The sequencing input was PBMCs. These TCRs come from a human donor in good health (CMV status not recorded). Some clones in this sample may be carry-over from other donors' samples.

In its sample, this clonotype was seen a few times. The gene calls are TRBV28 and TRBJ2-7; 8 bases fit TRBD1. Per the germline V gene, CDR1 is MDHEN and CDR2 is SYDVKM. V shed 8 bases and J 7 bases; nucleotides not matched to a gene: 7. The CDR3 loop spans 12 amino acids. In DNA, the CDR3 is TGTGCCAGCGAATACAGGGGGAGAGAGCAGTACTTC. Translating gives CASEYRGREQYF. Complete variable domain (other parts from reference TRBV28 and TRBJ2-7): DVKVTQSSRYLVKRTGEKVFLECVQDMDHENMFWYRQDPGLGLRLIYFSYDVKMKEKGDIPEGYSVSREKKERFSLILESASTNQTSMYLCASEYRGREQYFGPGTRLTVT.

This chain links TRBV6-6 with TRBJ2-7, with TRBD2 matching 9 bases. This CDR3 comprises 17 residues. V gave up 6 bases and J gave up 0 bases; unmatched junction bases: 12. Germline loops: CDR1 MNHNY, CDR2 SVGAGI (reference sequence). Here the CDR3 DNA reads TGTGCCAGCAGCCGCGGGAGGGCTAGCGGGACCTCCTACGAGCAGTACTTC. Protein product: CASSRGRASGTSYEQYF.

V usage is TRBV6-5 and J usage is TRBJ2-7, with a possible D match to TRBD1 (7 bases). Germline CDR1 is MNHEY and CDR2 is SVGAGI. Trimming cost V 2 bases and J 4 bases, with 15 bases left between them. This CDR3 comprises 15 residues. The CDR3, as DNA: TGTGCCAGCAGTTACAAGACAGGGAGGTTTTACGAGCAGTACTTC. It encodes CASSYKTGRFYEQYF.

The chain couples TRBV6-6 to TRBJ2-7; 8 bases align to TRBD1. This CDR3 region has 14 residues. Losses at the gene ends were 5 bases for V and 6 bases for J; bases not matched to a gene: 9. Germline CDR1 MNHNY, CDR2 SVGAGI (reference sequence). Written as DNA, the CDR3 is TGTGCCAGCAGTCAGCTACCCGGACAGGGCGAGCAGTACTTC. It translates to CASSQLPGQGEQYF.

Comments on this clonotype: A much larger clone is a single base away; this may be a read error. The rearrangement links TRBV7-8 to TRBJ1-2, with D unresolved. V was trimmed by 3 bases and J by 5 bases, leaving 13 bases between them. Per the germline V gene, CDR1 is SGHVS and CDR2 is FQNEAQ. This CDR3 contains 14 residues. The CDR3 here is CASSFGSQLYGYTF. Here the CDR3 DNA reads TGTGCCAGCAGCTTTGGCAGTCAGTTGTATGGCTACACCTTC.

The gene calls are TRBV5-4 and TRBJ2-7, with 7 positions matching TRBD1. CDR3 length equals 14 residues. The J segment lost 4 bases and the V segment lost 4 bases, leaving 8 bases of the junction unmatched. Germline V lookup: CDR1 SGHNT, CDR2 YYREEE (reference sequence). CDR3 amino acids: CASSGGQERYEQYF. The CDR3 region has the DNA TGTGCCAGCAGCGGTGGACAGGAGCGGTACGAGCAGTACTTC.

The J gene is TRBJ2-1, the V gene TRBV4-2; D not resolved. The CDR3 spans 12 residues. V was clipped by 0 bases and J by 9 bases, with 6 bases between them. Germline V lookup: CDR1 LGHNA, CDR2 YNFKEQ. CDR3 sequence: CASSQDPIEQFF. The CDR3 bases are TGTGCCAGCAGCCAAGATCCGATTGAGCAGTTCTTC.

The chain joins TRBV19 to TRBJ2-7; D is undetermined. Per the germline V gene, CDR1 is LNHDA and CDR2 is SQIVND (reference sequence). The CDR3 is 15 amino acids. V lost 5 bases, J lost 2 bases, and 16 bases lay in between. CDR3 residues: CASSPRRWTPYEQYF. CDR3 DNA: TGTGCCAGTAGTCCCCGGCGCTGGACCCCCTACGAGCAGTACTTC.

This clonotype occurred once. V gene TRBV2 combines with J gene TRBJ2-1; 8 nucleotides match TRBD2. The germline V gene has CDR1 SNHLY and CDR2 FYNNEI. CDR3 size: 19 residues. The J segment lost 0 bases and the V segment lost 5 bases, leaving 15 bases of the junction unmatched. CDR3 bases: TGTGCCAGCAGTTTTAGGGTGACTAGCGCTAGTTCCTCCTACAATGAGCAGTTCTTC. Protein: CASSFRVTSASSSYNEQFF.

There are a few counts of this clonotype. The rearrangement links TRBV10-3 to TRBJ2-3, with TRBD1 matching over 7 bases. J lost 2 bases, V lost 0 bases, and 2 bases had no gene match. Germline V gene sequence: CDR1 ENHRY, CDR2 SYGVKD. This CDR3 comprises 15 residues. The CDR3: CAISESGQFTDTQYF. The CDR3 DNA is TGTGCCATCAGTGAGTCGGGACAGTTCACAGATACGCAGTATTTT.

The rearrangement uses TRBV27 and TRBJ1-4; D possibly corresponds to TRBD1 (5 bases). Germline lookup yields CDR1 MNHEY and CDR2 SMNVEV (reference sequence). V gave up 7 bases and J gave up 4 bases, with 13 bases separating them. The CDR3 length is 14 residues. The CDR3 DNA reads as TGTGCCAGCACCGGGGGGGGAAATAATGAAAAACTGTTTTTT. It yields the protein CASTGGGNNEKLFF.

This clonotype was observed a handful of times. This sequence joins TRBV6-1 and TRBJ2-7, with 11 positions matching TRBD2. The CDR3 spans 14 residues. V was pared by 6 bases and J by 6 bases, with 7 bases of the junction left unmatched. Germline-derived CDR1 and CDR2 are MNHNS and SASEGT. The CDR3 spells CASSPLLAGGEQYF. The CDR3 DNA reads as TGTGCCAGCAGCCCCCTTCTAGCGGGGGGCGAGCAGTACTTC.

As regards this clonotype: The junction shows a germline mismatch at one end, possibly a read error. V and J are TRBV23-1 and TRBJ2-7; the D gene is possibly TRBD2 (5 bases). TRBV23-1 is placed among ORFs of uncertain function. This CDR3 is 12 amino acids long. The CDR3 reads CASLGSSYEHYF. DNA of the CDR3: TGCGCCAGCCTTGGGAGCTCCTACGAGCATTACTTC.

The J gene is TRBJ1-1, the V gene TRBV7-3; the D gene is possibly TRBD1 (6 bases). Deletions cut 4 bases from V and 9 bases from J, with 15 bases between. This CDR3 has 13 residues. Germline V CDR1 and CDR2: SGHTA, FQGTGA. In DNA form, the CDR3 reads TGTGCCAGCAGCTCCGACCCCAGGGGACAAGCTTTCTTT. Amino acid sequence: CASSSDPRGQAFF. Full variable domain (rest looked up from reference TRBV7-3 and TRBJ1-1): GAGVSQTPSNKVTEKGKYVELRCDPISGHTALYWYRQSLGQGPEFLIYFQGTGAADDSGLPNDRFFAVRPEGSVSTLKIQRTERGDSAVYLCASSSDPRGQAFFGQGTRLTVV.

This clonotype was picked up a small number of times. The rearrangement joins TRBV7-8 to TRBJ2-7, with D possibly TRBD2 on 5 matching bases. The ends were cut back, 0 bases at V and 0 bases at J, with 15 bases in the middle. Germline lookup yields CDR1 SGHVS and CDR2 FQNEAQ. This CDR3 has 17 residues. The CDR3, as DNA: TGTGCCAGCAGCTTAGCGGTGGGTAGCGCATTCTCCTACGAGCAGTACTTC. Translation gives CASSLAVGSAFSYEQYF.

V is TRBV27 and J is TRBJ1-1; D ambiguous. V lost 4 bases to trimming and J lost 3 bases, with 15 bases between them. The CDR3 length is 15 residues. CDR1 is MNHEY and CDR2 is SMNVEV in the germline V gene (reference sequence). In DNA form, the CDR3 reads TGTGCCAGCAGTTCCCTTGTACGCGCAGACACTGAAGCTTTCTTT. The encoded protein is CASSSLVRADTEAFF.

This clonotype was seen a handful of times. V usage is TRBV10-3 and J usage is TRBJ2-1, with 10 bases lining up with TRBD2. Looked up from germline, CDR1 is ENHRY and CDR2 is SYGVKD. V trimming: 2 bases; J trimming: 0 bases; junction bases outside the gene matches: 4. The CDR3 totals 17 residues. CDR3 sequence (DNA): TGTGCCATCAGTGAGGCGGTAGCGGGGGGCTCCTACAATGAGCAGTTCTTC. Protein product: CAISEAVAGGSYNEQFF.

To note about this clonotype: Compared with germline, one end of the junction differs, possibly owing to a read error. This chain uses TRBV12-3 or TRBV12-4 with TRBJ2-1; 10 positions match TRBD2. The CDR3 covers 16 residues. The CDR3 here is CASSLALGLADNEKFF. The CDR3 DNA reads as TGTGCCAGCAGTTTAGCGCTCGGACTAGCGGACAATGAGAAGTTCTTC.

The sample holds many counts of this clonotype. J is TRBJ2-1 and V is TRBV28; 8 bases are shared with TRBD1. CDR3 size: 20 residues. The junction had 18 bases not matched to a gene; V was cut back by 1 base and J by 4 bases. The germline gives CDR1 MDHEN, CDR2 SYDVKM. The CDR3: CASSLSSWDRSPTTYNEQFF. The DNA of the CDR3 is TGTGCCAGCAGTTTATCTAGTTGGGACAGGTCACCCACCACATACAATGAGCAGTTCTTC.

The chain carries TRBV5-6 and TRBJ2-1; perhaps TRBD2 as D (6 bases). This CDR3 spans 15 amino acids. V gave up 4 bases and J gave up 7 bases, with 18 bases separating them. Germline V lookup: CDR1 SGHDT, CDR2 YYEEEE. The CDR3 DNA reads TGTGCCAGCAGCAACCAGGGAGGTGCTAGGAATGAGCAGTTCTTC. Protein: CASSNQGGARNEQFF. Using reference TRBV5-6 and TRBJ2-1 for the parts outside the CDR3, the full variable domain is DAGVTQSPTHLIKTRGQQVTLRCSPKSGHDTVSWYQQALGQGPQFIFQYYEEEERQRGNFPDRFSGHQFPNYSSELNVNALLLGDSALYLCASSNQGGARNEQFFGPGTRLTVL.

This clonotype came up a few times. The chain links TRBV20-1 to TRBJ1-2, with 8 bases identical to TRBD1. CDR1 and CDR2 (germline): DFQATT, SNEGSKA (reference sequence). The CDR3 spans 16 residues. Unmatched junction bases numbered 21, after V lost 7 bases and J lost 8 bases. In DNA form, the CDR3 reads TGCAGTGTTTCAGACCCAGGGGGCGCGGACTTCAGGGGCTACACCTTC. Translating it yields CSVSDPGGADFRGYTF.

The rearrangement uses TRBV20-1 and TRBJ2-1; D gene uncertain. Germline V gives CDR1 DFQATT, CDR2 SNEGSKA (reference sequence). V was pared by 8 bases and J by 9 bases, with 17 bases between. This CDR3 is 12 amino acids long. CDR3 sequence reads: CSWIPGRGEQFF. CDR3 sequence (DNA): TGCAGTTGGATCCCGGGCCGTGGTGAGCAGTTCTTC.

This clonotype was observed a few times. J is TRBJ2-1 and V is TRBV7-8; 10 bases agree with TRBD2. CDR3 length equals 15 residues. V lost 6 bases, J lost 7 bases, and 9 bases stayed unmatched. The germline gives CDR1 SGHVS, CDR2 FQNEAQ. The CDR3 nucleotides read TGTGCCAGCAGGGCTAGCGGGAGAGTCGTAAATGAGCAGTTCTTC. It encodes CASRASGRVVNEQFF.

The chain is built from TRBV7-8 and TRBJ1-5; 7 bases are a match to TRBD1. The CDR3 sequence is 15 residues long. V lost 6 bases and J lost 6; bases outside the gene matches: 11. The germline gives CDR1 SGHVS, CDR2 FQNEAQ. CDR3 sequence: CASRLLGGGGQPQHF. The CDR3 region has the DNA TGTGCCAGCAGACTTCTCGGAGGGGGCGGTCAGCCCCAGCATTTT.

The sample holds a few counts of this clonotype. The chain recombines TRBV28 with TRBJ1-5; D possibly corresponds to TRBD1 (5 bases). The ends were cut back, 3 bases at V and 1 base at J, with 10 bases in the middle. This CDR3 has 15 residues. CDR1 is MDHEN and CDR2 is SYDVKM in the germline V gene. CDR3 loop: CASSFRGSSNQPQHF. Here the CDR3 DNA reads TGTGCCAGCAGTTTTCGGGGGTCGAGCAATCAGCCCCAGCATTTT.

The sample holds many counts of this clonotype. The chain uses TRBV10-3 and TRBJ2-7, with D maybe TRBD1 (6 bases). The length of the CDR3 is 13 residues. V lost 8 bases and J 3 bases, leaving 14 bases between the germline ends. Germline assignment: CDR1 ENHRY and CDR2 SYGVKD. CDR3 nucleotide sequence: TGTGCCATCGTAAGGGACACCAACTACGAGCAGTACTTC. This codes for CAIVRDTNYEQYF.